This TCR beta chain was captured by sequencing in a study of OX40 agonist ivuxolimab in advanced cancers. Overall study context: A history of anti-PD-1, anti-PD-L1 or anti-CTLA-4 therapy was acceptable, and over 30% had some. Findings of the study overall: Expanded clones belonging to CD8+ T cells outnumbered, on average, those of CD4+. Antigens targeted by the expanded peripheral T cells were not determined.

Sequencing was performed with immunoSEQ multiplex PCR; in TCRdb, only in-frame clones are kept and a portion is missing. Found here are around 73,000 clones, 85% to 90% of them singletons; the top ten hold approximately 9.9%. The CDR3 consists of 14 residues. CDR1 and CDR2 from the germline V gene are MNHEY and SMNVEV (reference sequence). With V trimmed by 5 bases and J by 7 bases, 10 bases remained unmatched. This clone was observed a few times. Its antigen is currently unknown. The receptor comes from an adult with an advanced solid tumor such as melanoma, head and neck, liver or kidney cancer. The sample here was CD4+ or CD8+ T cells sorted from blood, taken in a trial of the OX40 agonist ivuxolimab. This sequence joins TRBV27 and TRBJ2-7, with 8 bases identical to TRBD2. The CDR3 sequence is CASSPSRGALEQYF. The CDR3 DNA reads as TGTGCCAGCAGTCCCTCGCGGGGGGCGCTGGAGCAGTACTTC.